Listed below are T cell receptor beta chains from one sample, sequenced in a study of shared clonotypes between healthy human individuals. Generated by immunoSEQ multiplex PCR, the TCRdb table keeps only in-frame clones and is missing some. The data show about 330,000 clones, around 86% seen once. The sequenced sample consisted of memory CD8+ T cells sorted from blood. The source of these receptors is a young man in good health. Each CDR3 is given with its conserved first and last residue. The order of the fields is D gene, V gene, CDR3 protein. A D gene is named only where the DNA matches it firmly.

D gene: NA; V gene: TRBV7-8; CDR3 protein: CASSLAGEHTIYF
D gene: TRBD2; V gene: TRBV27; CDR3 protein: CASSPLAGGPYEQYF
D gene: NA; V gene: TRBV25-1; CDR3 protein: CASSGPEAFF
D gene: NA; V gene: TRBV27; CDR3 protein: CASSLYSNTEAFF
D gene: NA; V gene: TRBV7-6; CDR3 protein: CASSFFVGSGNTIYF
D gene: TRBD1; V gene: TRBV6-5; CDR3 protein: CASSSDTGDRGPQHF
D gene: TRBD1; V gene: TRBV5-1; CDR3 protein: CASSLDPYRGLPGANVLTF
D gene: TRBD1; V gene: TRBV5-4; CDR3 protein: CASSPEGAQILEQYF
D gene: TRBD1; V gene: TRBV30; CDR3 protein: CAWSVGQGGSEQYF
D gene: NA; V gene: TRBV7-9; CDR3 protein: CASSLGIQETQYF
D gene: NA; V gene: TRBV11-2; CDR3 protein: CASSFPDREWQGRYNEQFF
D gene: TRBD2; V gene: TRBV30; CDR3 protein: CAWGREDAYEQYF
D gene: NA; V gene: TRBV6-5; CDR3 protein: CASSPTGSGANVLTF
D gene: TRBD2; V gene: TRBV30; CDR3 protein: CAWKGSSGVMEQFF
D gene: NA; V gene: TRBV2; CDR3 protein: CASTFNEQFF
D gene: TRBD2; V gene: TRBV6-1; CDR3 protein: CASMPGLAGIDTQYF
D gene: NA; V gene: TRBV4-1; CDR3 protein: CASSWGQTTEQFF
D gene: TRBD2; V gene: TRBV4-2; CDR3 protein: CASSQASGSVGTDTQYF
D gene: NA; V gene: TRBV4-1; CDR3 protein: CASSQRAVMSSYEQYF
D gene: NA; V gene: TRBV5-1; CDR3 protein: CARPYKTNYGYTF